What follows are 15 T cell receptor beta chains derived from one specimen sequenced in a study of molecular identifiers for immune sequencing clone quantification. TCRdb re-analysed the PCR reads in MiXCR, keeping a single row per CDR3 protein. This table has some 320,000 distinct CDR3 sequences, about 23% appearing once. The specimen was naive CD8+ T cells from blood, with Jurkat cell RNA spiked in. Subset in this sample: FACS-sorted CD8+CD4-CCR7+CD45RA+ naive T cells. The receptors originated from a human donor in good health. Some libraries in this study had Jurkat cell RNA spiked in.

The sample holds many counts of this clonotype. The rearrangement links TRBV29-1 to TRBJ2-5; TRBD2 agrees at 12 bases. Germline CDR1 and CDR2: SQVTM and ANQGSEA. CDR3 length: 17 amino acids. The junction had 5 bases not matched to a gene; V was cut back by 0 bases and J by 0 bases. The CDR3, as DNA: TGCAGCGTTGAAGATTTCGGGACTAGCGGGTACCAAGAGACCCAGTACTTC. Its translation: CSVEDFGTSGYQETQYF.

This clonotype was found a few times. V and J are TRBV6-2 or TRBV6-3 and TRBJ2-2, with 9 bases aligning to TRBD1. The CDR3 runs to 18 residues. The V gene end was trimmed by 6 bases and the J gene end by 1 base; junction bases not matched to a gene: 12. Germline assignment: CDR1 MNHEY and CDR2 SVGEGT. CDR3 loop: CASRIIFADRGNTGELFF. In nucleotides, the CDR3 is TGTGCCAGCAGAATAATTTTTGCGGACAGGGGGAACACCGGGGAGCTGTTTTTT.

The chain carries TRBV6-5 and TRBJ2-2; no reliable D call. The germline CDR1 and CDR2 sequences are MNHEY and SVGAGI. The CDR3 contains 13 residues. With 0 bases removed from V and 6 bases from J, the gap between germline ends came to 5 bases. CDR3 in DNA: TGTGCCAGCAGTTACTCGACTGCCGGGGAGCTGTTTTTT. Encoded protein: CASSYSTAGELFF.

In this sample, this clonotype turned up many times. The rearrangement links TRBV5-1 to TRBJ2-7; D possibly corresponds to TRBD1 (6 bases). Trimming removed 4 bases from V and 2 bases from J, with 16 bases in between. Germline V lookup: CDR1 SGHRS, CDR2 YFSETQ. The CDR3 sequence is 15 residues long. This CDR3 reads CASSPQPDSTYEQYF. The CDR3, as DNA: TGCGCCAGCAGCCCACAACCGGACAGTACCTACGAGCAGTACTTC.

This rearrangement joins TRBV12-3 or TRBV12-4 to TRBJ1-1, with D possibly matching TRBD1 (6 bases). This CDR3 contains 15 residues. The V gene lost 6 bases and the J gene lost 3 bases, with 17 bases spanning the gap. The CDR3 DNA sequence: TGTGCCAGCAGGCCGGTCGGGGGGCATGACACTGAAGCTTTCTTT. This translates into CASRPVGGHDTEAFF.

In this sample, this clonotype turned up a few times. The chain recombines TRBV30 with TRBJ1-4; the D gene is possibly TRBD1 (5 bases). From germline, CDR1 is GTSNPN and CDR2 SVGIG (reference sequence). The germline V and J ends were trimmed by 4 bases and 2 bases, with 14 bases remaining between them. This CDR3 comprises 15 residues. The chain's CDR3 is CAWTDRGETNEKLFF. DNA for the CDR3: TGTGCCTGGACCGATCGGGGGGAGACTAATGAAAAACTGTTTTTT.

This clonotype appeared many times. The rearrangement joins TRBV7-9 to TRBJ2-2; D gene unclear. Germline V CDR1 and CDR2: SEHNR, FQNEAQ (reference sequence). The CDR3 contains 12 residues. V was cut by 7 bases and J by 5 bases, with 8 bases left in between. The CDR3 bases are TGTGCCAGCACCTTTCATACCGGGGAGCTGTTTTTT. Translated, it gives CASTFHTGELFF.

This clonotype was observed a handful of times. The CDR3 protein is CASSLYWGARENEQYF. The CDR3 nucleotides are TGTGCCAGCAGTCTATATTGGGGGGCCAGGGAGAACGAGCAGTACTTC. The chain links TRBV27 to TRBJ2-7; D assignment may be TRBD1 or TRBD2 (6 bases each). Germline assignment: CDR1 MNHEY and CDR2 SMNVEV (reference sequence). The CDR3 length is 16 residues. V was clipped by 5 bases and J by 5 bases, with 22 bases between them.

The CDR3 protein is CASSPTGPLFPDTQYF. CDR3 bases: TGTGCCAGCAGTCCCACGGGCCCACTTTTCCCAGATACGCAGTATTTT. The chain uses TRBV27 and TRBJ2-3; D is uncertain. V lost 5 bases, J lost 4 bases, and 19 bases lay in between. The CDR3 sequence is 16 residues long. From germline, CDR1 is MNHEY and CDR2 SMNVEV (reference sequence).

On this clonotype itself: At one end, the junction sequence differs from germline, possibly due to a read error. The V call is TRBV4-3, the J call TRBJ1-1; D uncertain. The CDR3 is 14 amino acids. CDR1 and CDR2 from the germline V gene are LGHNA and YSLEER. In DNA, the CDR3 is TGCGCCCGCAGCCAAGATGAGGAGCACACTGAAGCTTTCTTT. Protein product: CARSQDEEHTEAFF.

This clonotype was counted only a few times. This sequence joins TRBV30 and TRBJ1-5; no clear D. Trimming took 8 bases from V and 0 from J, leaving 17 bases between them. This CDR3 spans 15 amino acids. Germline V gives CDR1 GTSNPN, CDR2 SVGIG (reference sequence). CDR3 region: CARSGSGYSNQPQHF. The CDR3 DNA reads TGTGCCCGCTCTGGTTCTGGGTATAGCAATCAGCCCCAGCATTTT.

This clonotype was counted many times. The genes are TRBV2 and TRBJ1-2; D unresolved. CDR1 is SNHLY and CDR2 is FYNNEI in the germline V gene. V lost 7 bases and J lost 3, with 12 bases in between. This CDR3 spans 13 amino acids. For the CDR3, the DNA is TGTGCCAGCAAGTACCCGGGAGACTATGGCTACACCTTC. This translates into CASKYPGDYGYTF.

This clonotype was found a few times. This chain uses TRBV2 with TRBJ1-5; 10 nucleotides align to TRBD1. CDR1 and CDR2 (germline): SNHLY, FYNNEI. V lost 3 bases and J lost 3; bases outside the gene matches: 8. This CDR3 is built from 17 residues. The CDR3 is CASSDRTGGQDNQPQHF. The DNA for the CDR3 is TGTGCCAGCAGTGATAGGACAGGGGGTCAGGACAATCAGCCCCAGCATTTT.

This chain uses TRBV20-1 with TRBJ1-2, with TRBD1 matching over 9 bases. Trimming took 1 base from V and 3 from J; bases not matched to a gene: 3. The germline V gene has CDR1 DFQATT and CDR2 SNEGSKA (reference sequence). The CDR3 has 14 residues. CDR3 sequence (DNA): TGCAGTGCTAGAGGACAGGGGGTTGACTATGGCTACACCTTC. It encodes CSARGQGVDYGYTF.

A few counts support this clonotype. This sequence joins TRBV10-3 and TRBJ1-5; no firm D call. This CDR3 is 14 amino acids long. Trimming left V 10 bases short and J 2 bases short, with 15 bases between. Germline-derived CDR1 and CDR2 are ENHRY and SYGVKD. CDR3 coding DNA: TGTGCCACCTTAGGGTCCTATGGCAATCAGCCCCAGCATTTT. It encodes CATLGSYGNQPQHF.